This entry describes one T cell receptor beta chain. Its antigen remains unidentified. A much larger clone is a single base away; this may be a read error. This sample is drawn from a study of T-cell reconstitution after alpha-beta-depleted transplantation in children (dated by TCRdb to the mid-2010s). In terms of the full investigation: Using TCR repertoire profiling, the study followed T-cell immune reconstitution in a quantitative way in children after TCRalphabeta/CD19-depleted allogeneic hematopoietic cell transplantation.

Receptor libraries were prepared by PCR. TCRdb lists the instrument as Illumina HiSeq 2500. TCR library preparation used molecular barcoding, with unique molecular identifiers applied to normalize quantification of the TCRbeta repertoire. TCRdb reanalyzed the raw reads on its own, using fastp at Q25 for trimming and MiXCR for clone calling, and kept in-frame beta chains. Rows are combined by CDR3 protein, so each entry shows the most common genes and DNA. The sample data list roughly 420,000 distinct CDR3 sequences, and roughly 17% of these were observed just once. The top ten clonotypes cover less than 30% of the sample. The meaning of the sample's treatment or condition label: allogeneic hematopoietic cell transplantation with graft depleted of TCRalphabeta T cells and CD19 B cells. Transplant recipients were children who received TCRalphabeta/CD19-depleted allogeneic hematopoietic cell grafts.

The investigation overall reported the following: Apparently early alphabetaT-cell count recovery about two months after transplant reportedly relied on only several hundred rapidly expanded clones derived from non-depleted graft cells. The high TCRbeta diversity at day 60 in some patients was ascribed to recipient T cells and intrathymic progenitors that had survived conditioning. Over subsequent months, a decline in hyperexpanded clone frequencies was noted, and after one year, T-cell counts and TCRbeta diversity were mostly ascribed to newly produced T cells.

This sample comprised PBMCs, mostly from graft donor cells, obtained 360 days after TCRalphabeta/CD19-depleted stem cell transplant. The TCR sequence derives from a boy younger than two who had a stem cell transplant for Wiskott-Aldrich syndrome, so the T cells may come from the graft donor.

The DNA reads as follows: TGTGCCAGCAGTTCAGGGTACCAAGAGACCCAGTACTTC. Translated, this is CASSSGYQETQYF. The sequence joins TRBV28 to TRBJ2-5; 5 matching bases give a weak D call of TRBD1. Per the germline V gene, MDHEN is the CDR1 and SYDVKM is the CDR2. Its CDR3 holds 13 amino acids, cysteine through phenylalanine. The kept DNA is CDR3 alone, 39 bases in frame from the first base. V lost 4 bases and J lost 0 bases; the stretch between them is 6 bases long.